The subject of this entry is one T cell receptor beta chain. No antigen is known for it. Base qualities are not provided; no much larger clone lies one nucleotide away. These data come from a study of cytomegalovirus exposure and HLA in healthy donors (dated by TCRdb to the late 2010s). In the study overall: An earlier analysis of 550 to 700 of the donors reported 276 Gb of sequence data and around 110 million unique TCR beta sequences from about 179 million T cells. An early release that covered approximately 600 HLA-typed donors contained approximately 300 gigabases of sequencing data and 75 million to 100 million unique TCR sequences. The genetic ancestry cluster associated with self-reported Caucasian donors included 81% of the roughly 400 genotyped donors. The aim of the study was to test whether cataloging public T cell receptors could identify signatures of past pathogen exposure. The study profiled the T cell repertoires of some 610 subjects by immunosequencing and related them to cytomegalovirus serostatus. Besides the first cohort of approximately 670 subjects, a separate validation cohort made up of 90 to 150 different subjects was used. To predict cytomegalovirus infection status, the study brought together high-throughput TCR immunosequencing, statistical association of individual TCRs with disease status, and machine learning. A later analysis re-examined previously published TCR beta repertoires from 500 to 700 donors and added high-resolution HLA genotyping to investigate patterns of TCR occurrence. In the later analysis, no new phenotypic data were used to find candidate immune exposures; instead, reliance was placed on TCR beta sequences and their occurrence across donors. An earlier analysis of about 600 of the donors used high-throughput TCR beta sequencing to judge whether each TCR beta V gene segment behaved as functional or pseudogenic. Donor age, sex, ethnicity and CMV serostatus were collected together with the repertoire data. In a later genetic analysis, genome-wide SNP genotypes for 398 of the 666 donors were used, and that subset was treated as a discovery cohort. Every discovery cohort repertoire had been produced on one sequencing platform. Both class I and class II loci were covered by HLA typing, at four-digit resolution. The number of typed donors differed by locus: about 620-640 for A, B, C, DRB1 and DQB1; 522 for DQA1; some 590 for DPA1; and about 450 for DPB1. A handful of DR-DQ haplotypes were handled as single units for association and clustering because linkage in the cohort was strong. Among about 360 genotyped donors of the cohort, an average of roughly 240,000 unique TCR beta nucleotide sequences were sequenced per donor, roughly 20% of them non-productive. Overall study outcomes, separate from this receptor: Because counts were too low, fewer than 20 rarely observed V segments, including chromosome 9 orphons, were excluded from the earlier analysis of some 540 of the donors. An earlier analysis of approximately 530 of the donors showed that most TCR beta V segments appeared in productive rearrangements either about 90% or about 30% of the time, which broadly matched IMGT annotations. The sequencing pipeline was judged likely to have produced a cluster of highly shared sequence variants as a technical artifact. In a later analysis, several top co-occurrence clusters were reported to appear linked to parvovirus B19, influenza, CMV and Epstein-Barr virus. A later analysis found that most CMV-associated TCR beta chains appeared HLA-restricted, with HLA associations seemingly driven largely by CMV exposure. A further reported finding was that TCR beta sequences accurately predicted the HLA-A and HLA-B alleles for most subjects in the first cohort. A later genetic analysis reported fewer N-insertions in productive TCRs among donors in an Asian-associated ancestry cluster than the roughly 670-donor mean. Strong co-occurrence of HLA alleles, especially DR and DQ, made assigning TCR associations to individual alleles difficult. For the cohort, immune exposure information was limited to CMV serostatus. HLA typing was unavailable for some donors at each locus, so association tests used only the typed subset. Most TCR sequences were observed very rarely across donors, whereas some public TCRs were present in many individuals. A few of the identified cytomegalovirus-associated TCR beta chains were confirmed in vitro to be specific for cytomegalovirus antigens. According to the authors, the approach could potentially be generalized to other disease states and immunological phenotypes. In this cohort, only TCR beta chains were sequenced, and detectable features were limited by the absence of alpha or paired-chain data. In a later analysis, TCR association rates were found to vary across HLA loci, with the most associated TCRs seen for DRB1 alleles and the fewest for HLA-C alleles. The 87-base-pair reads could not distinguish some IMGT-functional V segments, including TRBV6-2 and TRBV6-3, so those segments were excluded. A total of about 150 TCR beta chains were listed by the study as associated with cytomegalovirus. Roughly uniform sequencing depth across donors was assumed in presence/absence analyses, although this assumption may not hold. At a false discovery rate of 0.05, a later analysis linked 15,000 to 20,000 TCR beta sequences to specific HLA alleles. The classifier was reported to diagnose cytomegalovirus status with high specificity and sensitivity in both the original cohort and the validation cohort. Correlated functional status among segregating V segments might reflect linkage disequilibrium, but an unknown experimental factor could not be ruled out. In a later analysis, HLA-associated TCR beta chains were found to be more clonally expanded and to have lower generation probabilities than equally common non-associated chains. A later genetic analysis associated a missense DCLRE1C variant with V-gene and J-gene trimming of TCR beta chains, and an independent cohort replicated the association.

The library relied on the immunoSEQ multiplex PCR assay. A mixture of 60 forward primers for TCR Vbeta segments and 13 reverse primers for TCR Jbeta segments was used in the multiplex PCR. Amplification of the CDR3 region of rearranged TCR beta genes was performed with a multiplex PCR assay on genomic DNA. The amplified TCR beta libraries were sequenced on the Illumina HiSeq System as 87-base-pair reads. The original methods were these. A later analysis counted tens of millions of unique TCR beta chains across the approximately 700 repertoires, and some 11 million of these chains were shared by at least two donors. Raw reads were error-corrected and collapsed into unique sequences by a nearest-neighbor algorithm in which closely related sequences were merged to remove PCR and sequencing errors. To assign V, D and J gene segments, CDR3 sequences were aligned to IMGT reference sequences. For a sequence to be retained, a match of at least six nucleotides to both a V gene segment and a J gene segment was required. A rearrangement was called productive if the CDR3 had no stop codons and remained in frame with V and J, and every other rearrangement was called non-productive. Following IMGT convention, CDR3 was defined as the stretch from the second conserved V-encoded cysteine to the conserved J-encoded phenylalanine. In an earlier analysis of around 540 of the donors, sequences lacking an unambiguous match to a single V gene segment were excluded. In an earlier analysis of some 590 of the donors, a V segment was called functional when productive rearrangements were above 56.7%, and segregating when the standard deviation between donors exceeded 5%. A statistical classification framework was built to diagnose cytomegalovirus status from the catalog of TCR beta chain sequences. V and J gene assignment, in a later analysis, came from comparing TCR nucleotide sequences with IMGT/GENE-DB human TR gene sequences. In a later analysis, CDR3 sequences and most-parsimonious VDJ recombination scenarios were assigned using the TCRdist pipeline. In a later analysis, each TCR beta chain was defined by its CDR3 amino acid sequence together with its V-gene family, and reads without a unique V-gene family were excluded. As a way to deal with suspected cross-contamination and a sequencing artifact, a later analysis dropped more than 500 nucleotide sequences that were highly shared and had low generation probability. In a later analysis, a clonal expansion index for each public chain was calculated from normalized within-repertoire ranks of inferred template counts. Generation probabilities in a later analysis came from a VDJ recombination model fitted to out-of-frame rearrangements, and those results were checked against IGoR. Hypergeometric tests were used in a later analysis to score TCR-TCR, TCR-HLA and TCR-CMV co-occurrence, with a repertoire-size bias correction applied to the TCR pairs. A later analysis estimated false discovery rates by permuting HLA or CMV assignments 20 times. In a later analysis, co-occurring TCRs were grouped with DBSCAN, and TCRdist sequence similarity was added when clustering was performed within HLA-allele-positive subsets. Co-occurrence clustering excluded repertoires with fewer than 30,000 or more than 120,000 public chains, plus five with anomalous nucleotide sharing. The immuneACCESS repertoire file appears here via TCRdb, limited to in-frame rearrangements. These files lack a portion of the clones; in checked studies, under half of the deficit traces to unresolved V genes, and the cause of the others is not known. The V and J calls and clone size were taken over from that table, and D and trimming were inferred from the DNA. The sample profile shows hundreds of thousands of clones; about 72% of them were found once. Of the sample, approximately 3.8% is held by the ten largest clones.

The cohort consisted of hundreds of healthy bone marrow donors. Cohort members were all nominally healthy when sampled, although unrecorded immune exposures were likely present. The donor was CMV seronegative and belonged to the group of around 400 seronegative cohort members. A peripheral blood sample was collected from each donor, and TCR beta sequencing was performed on peripheral blood mononuclear cells. The Qiagen DNeasy Blood Extraction Kit was used to extract genomic DNA from the blood cell samples. The germline V gene (reference sequence) specifies LNHDA as CDR1 and SQIVND as CDR2. V drops 1 base and J drops 5 bases, leaving 12 bases in between. From cysteine to phenylalanine, the CDR3 is 14 amino acids long. Just CDR3 DNA is preserved here, 42 bases in frame from base 1.

Sequences were obtained from PBMCs. The TCR sequence derives from a male donor in good health and CMV-seronegative. The V and J segments used are TRBV19 and TRBJ2-7; the D gene is perhaps TRBD2, on 5 matching bases. CDR3 loop: CASSIAGFSNEQYF. The DNA sequence reads TGTGCCAGTAGTATAGCGGGATTTAGCAACGAGCAGTACTTC.